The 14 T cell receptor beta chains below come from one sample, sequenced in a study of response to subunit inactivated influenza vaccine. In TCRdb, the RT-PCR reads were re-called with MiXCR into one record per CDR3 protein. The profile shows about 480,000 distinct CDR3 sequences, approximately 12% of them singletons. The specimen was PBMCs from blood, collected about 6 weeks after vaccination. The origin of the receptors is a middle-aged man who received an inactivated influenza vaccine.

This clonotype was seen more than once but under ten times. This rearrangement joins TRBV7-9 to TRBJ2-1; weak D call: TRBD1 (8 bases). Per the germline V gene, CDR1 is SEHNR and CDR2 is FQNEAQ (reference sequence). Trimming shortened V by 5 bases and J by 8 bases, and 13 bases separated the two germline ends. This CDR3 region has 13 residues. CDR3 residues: CASSHTGGDEQFF. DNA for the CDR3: TGTGCCAGCAGCCATACAGGGGGGGATGAGCAGTTCTTC. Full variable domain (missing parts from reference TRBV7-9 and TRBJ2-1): DTGVSQNPRHKITKRGQNVTFRCDPISEHNRLYWYRQTLGQGPEFLTYFQNEAQLEKSRLLSDRFSAERPKGSFSTLEIQRTEQGDSAMYLCASSHTGGDEQFFGPGTRLTVL.

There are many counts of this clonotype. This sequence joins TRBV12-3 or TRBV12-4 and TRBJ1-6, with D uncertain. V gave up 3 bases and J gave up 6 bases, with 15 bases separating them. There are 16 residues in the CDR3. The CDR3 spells CASSFSPGLLNSPLHF. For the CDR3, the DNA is TGTGCCAGCAGTTTTAGCCCCGGTCTGCTTAATTCACCCCTCCACTTT.

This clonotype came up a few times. CDR3 amino acids: CSARDLLLSGNYGYTF. DNA for the CDR3: TGCAGTGCTAGAGATCTATTGCTCAGTGGGAACTATGGCTACACCTTC. The chain joins TRBV20-1 to TRBJ1-2, with D uncertain. The V end lost 0 bases, the J end lost 2 bases, and 16 bases lay between the germline ends. Germline V gives CDR1 DFQATT, CDR2 SNEGSKA (reference sequence). The CDR3 contains 16 residues.

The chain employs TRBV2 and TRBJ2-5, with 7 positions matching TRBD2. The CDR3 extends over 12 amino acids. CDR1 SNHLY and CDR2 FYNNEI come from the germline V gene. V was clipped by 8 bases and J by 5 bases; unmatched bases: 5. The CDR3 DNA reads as TGTGCCAGCGGGAGGGAGCGCGAGACCCAGTACTTC. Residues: CASGRERETQYF.

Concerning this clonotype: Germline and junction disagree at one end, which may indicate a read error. The DNA for the CDR3 is TGTGCCACCAGCCCCTTTAGCGGGGGCAGTTCACCCCTCCACTTT. Translating gives CATSPFSGGSSPLHF. The rearrangement links TRBV3-1 to TRBJ1-6; D perhaps matches TRBD1 (6 bases). The CDR3 runs 15 residues. Germline V gene sequence: CDR1 LGHDT, CDR2 YNNKEL (reference sequence).

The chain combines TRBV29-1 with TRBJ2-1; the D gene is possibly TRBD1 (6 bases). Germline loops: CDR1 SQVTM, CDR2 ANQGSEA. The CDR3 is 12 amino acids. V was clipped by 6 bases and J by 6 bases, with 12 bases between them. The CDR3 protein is CSVRTAFNEQFF. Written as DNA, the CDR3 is TGCAGCGTCAGGACAGCTTTCAATGAGCAGTTCTTC.

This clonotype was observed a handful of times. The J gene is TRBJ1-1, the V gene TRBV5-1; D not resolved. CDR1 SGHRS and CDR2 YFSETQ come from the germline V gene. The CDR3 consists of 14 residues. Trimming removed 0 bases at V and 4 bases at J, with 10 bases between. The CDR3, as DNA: TGCGCCAGCAGCTTGGCGTGGGTTTCCACTGAAGCTTTCTTT. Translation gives CASSLAWVSTEAFF.

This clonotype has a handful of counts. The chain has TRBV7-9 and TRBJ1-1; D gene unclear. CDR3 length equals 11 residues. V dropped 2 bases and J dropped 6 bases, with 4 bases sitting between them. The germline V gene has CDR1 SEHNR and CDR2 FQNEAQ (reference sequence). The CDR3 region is CASSLNPEAFF. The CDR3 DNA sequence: TGTGCCAGCAGCTTAAACCCTGAAGCTTTCTTT. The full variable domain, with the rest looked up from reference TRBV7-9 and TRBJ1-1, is DTGVSQNPRHKITKRGQNVTFRCDPISEHNRLYWYRQTLGQGPEFLTYFQNEAQLEKSRLLSDRFSAERPKGSFSTLEIQRTEQGDSAMYLCASSLNPEAFFGQGTRLTVV.

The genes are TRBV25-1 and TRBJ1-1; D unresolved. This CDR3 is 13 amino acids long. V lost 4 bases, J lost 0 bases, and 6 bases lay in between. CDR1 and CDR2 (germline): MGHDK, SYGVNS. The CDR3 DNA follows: TGTGCCAGCAGTGGACTCATGAACACTGAAGCTTTCTTT. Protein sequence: CASSGLMNTEAFF.

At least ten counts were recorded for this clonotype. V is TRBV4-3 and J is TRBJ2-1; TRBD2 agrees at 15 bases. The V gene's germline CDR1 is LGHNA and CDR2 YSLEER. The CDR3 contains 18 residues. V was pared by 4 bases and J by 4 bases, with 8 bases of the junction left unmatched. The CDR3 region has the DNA TGCGCCAGCAGCCCTAGGACTAGCGGGGGGGGGTTATACAATGAGCAGTTCTTC. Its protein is CASSPRTSGGGLYNEQFF.

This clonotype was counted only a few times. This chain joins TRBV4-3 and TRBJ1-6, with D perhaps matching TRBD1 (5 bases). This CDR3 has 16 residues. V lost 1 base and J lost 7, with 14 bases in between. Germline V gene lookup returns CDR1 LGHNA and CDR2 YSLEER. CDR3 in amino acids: CASSQASRGGNSPLHF. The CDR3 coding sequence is TGCGCCAGCAGCCAAGCTTCTAGGGGTGGGAATTCACCCCTCCACTTT.

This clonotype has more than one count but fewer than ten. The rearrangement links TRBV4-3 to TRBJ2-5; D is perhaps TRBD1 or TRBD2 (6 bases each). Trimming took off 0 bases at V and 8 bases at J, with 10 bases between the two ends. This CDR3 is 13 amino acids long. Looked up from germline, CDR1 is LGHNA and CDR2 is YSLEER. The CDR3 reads CASSQDWGATQYF. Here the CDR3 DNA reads TGCGCCAGCAGCCAAGATTGGGGGGCAACCCAGTACTTC.

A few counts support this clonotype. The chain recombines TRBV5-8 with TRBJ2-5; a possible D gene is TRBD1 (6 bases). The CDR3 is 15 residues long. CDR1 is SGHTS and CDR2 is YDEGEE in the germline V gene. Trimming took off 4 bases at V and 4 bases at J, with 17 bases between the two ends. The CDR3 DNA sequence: TGTGCCAGCAGCCCCCAGGGGCGGGTTCGAGAGACCCAGTACTTC. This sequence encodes CASSPQGRVRETQYF.

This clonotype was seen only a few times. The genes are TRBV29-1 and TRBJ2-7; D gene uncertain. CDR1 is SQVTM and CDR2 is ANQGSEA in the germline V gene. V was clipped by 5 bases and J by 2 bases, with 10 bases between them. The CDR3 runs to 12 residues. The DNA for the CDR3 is TGCAGCGTTTACTTGGGCCCCTACGAGCAGTACTTC. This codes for CSVYLGPYEQYF.